This T cell receptor beta chain was observed in a study of liver allograft versus peripheral blood T cells (dated by TCRdb to 2018 to 2020). At the level of the whole study: T cell receptor repertoires present within transplanted livers were compared with repertoires in the peripheral blood of liver transplant recipients. What the study reported, not specific to this receptor: The T cell receptor repertoires within liver allografts were reported to be different from the T cell receptor repertoires detected in peripheral blood.

Within its sample, this clonotype is medium-sized (0.01 to 0.1%). This clone's antigen is unknown. No base qualities exist here, and no much larger clone lies one base off it. Taken from the germline V gene (reference sequence), the CDR1 and CDR2 loops are DFQATT and SNEGSKA. The CDR3 runs 15 amino acids, cysteine and phenylalanine included. Just CDR3 DNA is preserved here, 45 bases in frame from base 1. Trimming at the junction amounts to 1 base on V and 4 bases on J, and the germline ends lie 11 bases apart. Data came from an Illumina MiSeq. The public reads were reprocessed in TCRdb via fastp at Q25 and MiXCR, keeping in-frame beta chains. Rows matching on CDR3 protein sequence are summarized as one entry with the most common DNA and genes. This sample is represented by about 3,900 distinct CDR3 sequences; around 17% of them were singletons. Jointly, the top ten make up 15% to 20% of the sample.

Recombination linked TRBV20-1 to TRBJ1-6, with no D gene named confidently. This TCR was recovered from a human patient who had a liver transplant. After a transplant, some T cells may be of graft donor origin. The CDR3 has the sequence CSARGASSYNSPLHF. The nucleotide sequence is TGCAGTGCTAGAGGGGCCAGTTCTTATAATTCACCCCTCCACTTT.